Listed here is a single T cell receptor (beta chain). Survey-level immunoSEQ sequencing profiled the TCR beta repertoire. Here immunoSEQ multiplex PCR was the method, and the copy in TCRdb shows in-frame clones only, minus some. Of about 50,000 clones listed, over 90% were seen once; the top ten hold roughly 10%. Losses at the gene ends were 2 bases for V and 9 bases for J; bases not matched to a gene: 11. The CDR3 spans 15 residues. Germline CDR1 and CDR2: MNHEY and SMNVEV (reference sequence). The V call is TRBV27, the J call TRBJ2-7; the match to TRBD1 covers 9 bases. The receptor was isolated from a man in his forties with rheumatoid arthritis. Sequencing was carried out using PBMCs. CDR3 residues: CASSLMKGQGLVQYF. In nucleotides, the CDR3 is TGTGCCAGCAGTTTAATGAAGGGACAGGGTTTGGTGCAGTACTTC.